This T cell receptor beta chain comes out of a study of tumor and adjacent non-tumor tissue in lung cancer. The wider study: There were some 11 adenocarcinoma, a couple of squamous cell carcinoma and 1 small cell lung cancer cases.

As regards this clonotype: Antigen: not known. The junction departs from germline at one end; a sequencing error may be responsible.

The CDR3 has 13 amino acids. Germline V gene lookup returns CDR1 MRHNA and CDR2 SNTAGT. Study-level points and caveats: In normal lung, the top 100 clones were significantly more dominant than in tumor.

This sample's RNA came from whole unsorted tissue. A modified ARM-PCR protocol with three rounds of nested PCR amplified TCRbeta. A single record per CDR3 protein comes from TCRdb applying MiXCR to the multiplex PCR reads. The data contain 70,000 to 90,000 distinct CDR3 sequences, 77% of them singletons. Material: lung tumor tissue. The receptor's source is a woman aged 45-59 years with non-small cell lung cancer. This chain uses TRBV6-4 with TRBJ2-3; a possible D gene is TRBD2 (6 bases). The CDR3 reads CASSDGRTDTQYF. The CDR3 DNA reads TGTGCCAGTAGTGACGGGAGAACAGATACGCAGTATTTT.